This is a list of T cell receptor beta chains from one sample in a study of cytomegalovirus exposure and HLA in healthy donors. Assay used: immunoSEQ multiplex PCR; TCRdb lists only in-frame clones, some missing. The repertoire includes approximately 150,000 clones, around 79% of them detected once, and approximately 2.9% sits in the top ten. Specimen: PBMCs. All receptors derive from a woman aged 40 to 49 in good health and CMV-seropositive. Each CDR3 is given with its conserved first and last residue. The D gene is left open where the match is weak. Rows may omit the clone size; those that give it use once, few, many or a size class.

V gene,J gene,CDR3 length,clone size,D gene,CDR3 protein,CDR3 DNA
TRBV7-2,TRBJ2-1,17,NA,TRBD2,CASSLSRSGASYNEQFF,TGTGCCAGCAGCTTATCACGGAGCGGGGCCTCCTACAATGAGCAGTTCTTC
TRBV4-3,TRBJ2-1,14,NA,NA,CASSQLILANEQFF,TGCGCCAGCAGCCAACTCATTCTAGCCAATGAGCAGTTCTTC
TRBV30,TRBJ2-1,12,NA,NA,CAWSPLNNEQFF,TGTGCCTGGAGTCCACTAAACAATGAGCAGTTCTTC
TRBV18,TRBJ2-3,16,NA,NA,CASSPLGGRGTDTQYF,TGTGCCAGCTCACCACTGGGTGGGAGAGGGACAGATACGCAGTATTTT
TRBV5-4,TRBJ2-7,14,NA,TRBD1,CASSRPGQGYEQYF,TGTGCCAGCAGCCGGCCGGGACAGGGCTACGAGCAGTACTTC
TRBV9,TRBJ1-2,15,NA,TRBD1,CASSVAAQGVYGYTF,TGTGCCAGCAGCGTAGCTGCCCAGGGGGTCTATGGCTACACCTTC
TRBV30,TRBJ2-5,13,once,NA,CAWSVPTTRSQYF,TGTGCCTGGAGTGTACCGACTACCCGGTCCCAGTACTTC
TRBV29-1,TRBJ1-3,13,NA,TRBD1,CSARGGDGNTIYF,TGCAGCGCCCGAGGGGGCGACGGAAACACCATATATTTT
TRBV10-1,TRBJ1-1,14,NA,TRBD1,CASSRDRVTSEAFF,TGCGCCAGCAGCCGGGACAGGGTGACCTCTGAAGCTTTCTTT
TRBV7-9,TRBJ1-1,15,few,NA,CASSLGRVMNTEAFF,TGTGCCAGCAGCTTAGGTCGGGTCATGAACACTGAAGCTTTCTTT
TRBV6-5,TRBJ2-1,14,few,TRBD2,CASSTSGRYNEQFF,TGTGCCAGCAGCACTAGCGGGAGATACAATGAGCAGTTCTTC
TRBV10-2,TRBJ2-3,14,NA,TRBD1,CASSDQGGTDTQYF,TGCGCCAGCAGTGATCAGGGGGGCACAGATACGCAGTATTTT
TRBV2,TRBJ1-1,13,NA,NA,CASKGRAGNEAFF,TGTGCCAGCAAAGGTCGGGCAGGGAATGAAGCTTTCTTT
TRBV6-5,TRBJ1-6,14,NA,NA,CASRSESRGSPLHF,TGTGCCAGCAGGTCAGAATCGAGGGGGTCACCCCTCCACTTT
TRBV6-1,TRBJ1-6,13,NA,NA,CASRGGINSPLHF,TGTGCCAGCAGGGGCGGGATAAATTCACCCCTCCACTTT
TRBV5-4,TRBJ2-2,13,NA,NA,CASSLTNTGELFF,TGTGCCAGCAGCTTGACAAACACCGGGGAGCTGTTTTTT
TRBV5-1,TRBJ2-3,11,NA,NA,CASRSTDTQYF,TGCGCCAGCAGGTCGACAGATACGCAGTATTTT
TRBV6-5,TRBJ1-2,16,few,TRBD1,CASSYIRTGGSYGYTF,TGTGCCAGCAGTTACATCCGGACAGGGGGCAGCTATGGCTACACCTTC
TRBV5-1,TRBJ1-2,15,few,NA,CASSFSRVSNYGYTF,TGCGCCAGCAGCTTCTCCAGGGTGTCGAACTATGGCTACACCTTC
TRBV6-4,TRBJ2-1,15,few,TRBD2,CASSASGGSYNEQFF,TGTGCCAGCAGTGCCAGCGGGGGCTCCTACAATGAGCAGTTCTTC
TRBV7-2,TRBJ2-1,15,NA,TRBD2,CASSLAGTILDEQFF,TGTGCCAGCAGCTTAGCAGGGACTATCCTCGATGAGCAGTTCTTC
TRBV7-9,TRBJ1-1,13,NA,NA,CASSLPPNTEAFF,TGTGCCAGCAGCTTACCCCCTAACACTGAAGCTTTCTTT
TRBV6-5,TRBJ1-2,16,NA,TRBD1,CASSSSGQGVSYGYTF,TGTGCCAGCAGTTCTTCAGGACAGGGGGTATCCTATGGCTACACCTTC
TRBV11-2,TRBJ2-3,15,once,NA,CASSLEGDSADTQYF,TGTGCCAGCAGCTTAGAGGGGGACTCTGCAGATACGCAGTATTTT
TRBV5-5,TRBJ1-1,14,NA,TRBD1,CASSLGGGWTEAFF,TGTGCCAGCAGCTTGGGAGGGGGCTGGACTGAAGCTTTCTTT
TRBV19,TRBJ2-7,15,NA,TRBD1,CASTLGTGLSYEQYF,TGTGCCAGTACCCTCGGGACAGGGCTCTCCTACGAGCAGTACTTC
TRBV29-1,TRBJ2-2,14,NA,TRBD2,CSVTSGGGTGELFF,TGCAGCGTGACTAGCGGGGGTGGGACCGGGGAGCTGTTTTTT
TRBV6-5,TRBJ1-2,15,NA,TRBD1,CASSGQGELYYGYTF,TGTGCCAGCAGTGGTCAGGGGGAACTCTACTATGGCTACACCTTC
TRBV4-3,TRBJ1-4,16,few,NA,CASSQEVTATNEKLFF,TGCGCCAGCAGCCAAGAAGTTACTGCAACTAATGAAAAACTGTTTTTT
TRBV7-2,TRBJ2-7,14,NA,NA,CASSPEGASYEQYF,TGTGCCAGCAGCCCGGAGGGAGCCTCCTACGAGCAGTACTTC
TRBV5-4,TRBJ2-1,15,NA,TRBD2,CASSPAQRGGPEQFF,TGTGCCAGCAGCCCGGCCCAGCGGGGGGGCCCTGAGCAGTTCTTC
TRBV11-2,TRBJ2-2,15,NA,TRBD2,CASSSSGGNTGELFF,TGTGCCAGCAGCTCAAGCGGGGGAAACACCGGGGAGCTGTTTTTT
TRBV28,TRBJ1-4,14,NA,NA,CASTSGGVNEKLFF,TGTGCCAGCACGTCCGGGGGAGTGAATGAAAAACTGTTTTTT
TRBV2,TRBJ2-7,15,NA,TRBD1,CASSDRAKGSYEQYF,TGTGCCAGCAGCGACAGGGCAAAGGGGTCCTACGAGCAGTACTTC
TRBV6-5,TRBJ1-2,15,NA,TRBD1,CASSYSVGTGYGYTF,TGTGCCAGCAGTTACTCGGTGGGGACAGGCTATGGCTACACCTTC
TRBV7-2,TRBJ2-7,15,NA,NA,CASSLGQGNSYEQYF,TGTGCCAGCAGCTTAGGGCAGGGAAATTCCTACGAGCAGTACTTC
TRBV10-1,TRBJ2-3,15,NA,NA,CASSAAGASTDTQYF,TGCGCCAGCAGTGCCGCGGGGGCCTCCACAGATACGCAGTATTTT
TRBV6-5,TRBJ2-7,15,NA,TRBD2,CASRALAGGVHEQYF,TGTGCCAGCAGGGCTCTAGCGGGAGGAGTCCACGAGCAGTACTTC
TRBV18,TRBJ2-5,14,few,TRBD1,CASSPNRGQETQYF,TGTGCCAGCTCACCGAACAGGGGGCAAGAGACCCAGTACTTC
TRBV28,TRBJ2-7,15,NA,TRBD2,CASTRTPSGGYEQYF,TGTGCCAGCACCCGAACCCCTAGCGGGGGCTACGAGCAGTACTTC